Sequencing of this T cell receptor (beta chain) was carried out in a study of beta chain features in type 1 diabetes. Purity of each sorted population was above 95%. Reverse transcription of all isolated RNA meant that expressed TCRB transcripts were sequenced. Mean read depth for naive, central memory and regulatory T cell samples was about 3.6 million reads. Assay used: immunoSEQ multiplex PCR; TCRdb lists only in-frame clones, some missing. Here the sample spans a few hundred thousand clones, more than 13% being singletons. As to this clone: Antigen unknown.

Study-wide results and caveats: Shorter templates might be favored by PCR, and equally so in patients and in controls. TCRB CDR3 length was moderately but significantly reduced in all four CD4+ subsets of Type 1 diabetes patients. Naive, central memory and regulatory TCRB repertoires appeared more similar among patients than healthy donors.

The sequencing input was naive CD4+ T cells from blood. The clonotype comes from a man aged 25 to 40 with type 1 diabetes.

The CDR3 here is CASSLVEALNTEAFF. CDR3 coding DNA: TGTGCCAGCAGCTTAGTTGAGGCGCTGAACACTGAAGCTTTCTTT. The chain has TRBV7-8 and TRBJ1-1; unclear D gene. Germline CDR1 reads SGHVS; CDR2 reads FQNEAQ. The CDR3 has 15 amino acids. V was pared by 1 base and J by 0 bases, with 9 bases between.